The 30 T cell receptor beta chains given below trace back to one sample, sequenced in a study of OX40 agonist ivuxolimab in advanced cancers. TCRdb's table, derived via immunoSEQ multiplex PCR, lists solely in-frame clones and lacks some. The sample holds some 91,000 clones, about 89% seen once. The sequencing here drew on CD4+ or CD8+ T cells sorted from blood, taken in a trial of the OX40 agonist ivuxolimab. The receptors shown here come from an adult with an advanced solid tumor such as melanoma, head and neck, liver or kidney cancer.

V is TRBV11-3 and J is TRBJ2-5; the D gene could be TRBD1 or TRBD2 (5 bases each). There are 16 residues in the CDR3. Deletions cut 2 bases from V and 2 bases from J, with 15 bases between. Germline CDR1 SGHNT, CDR2 YENEEA. The CDR3 sequence is CASSLNPGRGQETQYF. In DNA form, the CDR3 reads TGTGCCAGCAGCTTAAATCCGGGAAGGGGTCAAGAGACCCAGTACTTC.

This clone has a single count. The chain carries TRBV18 and TRBJ2-5, with 12 bases that match TRBD2. The V and J ends lost 6 bases and 4 bases, in that order; junction bases with no gene match: 6. Germline CDR1 and CDR2: KGHSH and LQKENI. The CDR3 runs 15 residues. The CDR3 region is CASSFWTSGTETQYF. The CDR3 coding sequence is TGTGCCAGCTCGTTCTGGACTAGCGGGACAGAGACCCAGTACTTC.

This chain connects TRBV5-1 to TRBJ2-1; D ambiguous. The V end lost 0 bases, the J end lost 6 bases, and 7 bases lay between the germline ends. CDR3 length: 13 residues. Germline V lookup: CDR1 SGHRS, CDR2 YFSETQ. The CDR3 here is CASSLAVPNEQFF. CDR3 bases: TGCGCCAGCAGCTTGGCCGTCCCCAATGAGCAGTTCTTC.

The rearrangement joins TRBV6-5 to TRBJ2-3; D not certain. Germline CDR1 is MNHEY and CDR2 is SVGAGI. CDR3 length: 15 amino acids. V was clipped by 2 bases and J by 6 bases, with 15 bases between them. In nucleotides, the CDR3 is TGTGCCAGCAGTTACCCGCCAACGTGGGCGGATACGCAGTATTTT. Protein sequence: CASSYPPTWADTQYF.

The V and J genes are TRBV11-3 and TRBJ2-2; no reliable D call. The length of the CDR3 is 16 residues. Germline loops: CDR1 SGHNT, CDR2 YENEEA. The V end was cut by 1 base, the J end by 3 bases, with 12 bases between. CDR3 DNA sequence: TGTGCCAGCAGCTTAGTTCGGTTAAGGGACACCGGGGAGCTGTTTTTT. Its translation is CASSLVRLRDTGELFF.

The genes are TRBV5-8 and TRBJ1-6; no clear D. This CDR3 region has 18 residues. CDR1 and CDR2 (germline): SGHTS, YDEGEE. Trimming removed 0 bases at V and 2 bases at J, with 15 bases between. Written as DNA, the CDR3 is TGTGCCAGCAGCTTGGGAGTTATGAACGGGACCTATAATTCACCCCTCCACTTT. This encodes CASSLGVMNGTYNSPLHF.

The chain uses TRBV5-1 and TRBJ1-1, with TRBD1 as a possible D gene (6 bases). CDR1 SGHRS and CDR2 YFSETQ come from the germline V gene. The CDR3 extends over 16 amino acids. With 4 bases removed from V and 4 bases from J, the gap between germline ends came to 20 bases. CDR3 nucleotides: TGCGCCAGCAGCCCAGGACCAGGGGTCGACGGCACTGAAGCTTTCTTT. Protein product: CASSPGPGVDGTEAFF.

As for this clone: Relative to the germline gene, one junction end is altered; a read error may explain this. The chain links TRBV15 to TRBJ2-7; possible D gene TRBD1, 6 bases. CDR3 length equals 15 residues. In germline, CDR1 is LNHNV, CDR2 YYDKDF (reference sequence). CDR3 nucleotide sequence: TGTGCCACCAGCCCCCAACCCAGGGGCTCCTCCGAGCAGTACTTC. Translating gives CATSPQPRGSSEQYF.

A single count supports this clone. This sequence joins TRBV28 and TRBJ1-5; D not resolved. The CDR3 consists of 14 residues. With 1 base removed from V and 4 bases from J, the gap between germline ends came to 8 bases. The germline V gene has CDR1 MDHEN and CDR2 SYDVKM. CDR3 sequence: CASSLFMQNQPQHF. For the CDR3, the DNA is TGTGCCAGCAGTTTATTTATGCAAAATCAGCCCCAGCATTTT.

This clone has only one observation. The chain is built from TRBV6-5 and TRBJ1-1; 8 nucleotides match TRBD1. V shed 6 bases, J shed 1 base, and the junction held 4 bases outside the gene matches. The CDR3 has 14 residues. Germline V lookup: CDR1 MNHEY, CDR2 SVGAGI. The CDR3 here is CASSVDRGNTEAFF. The CDR3 region has the DNA TGTGCCAGCAGCGTCGACAGGGGGAACACTGAAGCTTTCTTT.

This clone showed up just a few times. The J gene is TRBJ1-2, the V gene TRBV28; D might be TRBD1 (6 bases). V lost 6 bases and J lost 8, with 19 bases in between. This CDR3 comprises 14 residues. The germline V gene has CDR1 MDHEN and CDR2 SYDVKM. The CDR3 nucleotides are TGTGCCAGCAGCCTTAGGACAGCTGGGACCGGCTACACCTTC. It codes for CASSLRTAGTGYTF.

This chain links TRBV5-1 with TRBJ1-2; D remains unclear. The CDR3 is 14 amino acids. The V gene lost 1 base and the J gene lost 3 bases, with 10 bases spanning the gap. Per the germline V gene, CDR1 is SGHRS and CDR2 is YFSETQ. The CDR3: CASSLSGGDYGYTF. Here the CDR3 DNA reads TGCGCCAGCAGCTTGAGTGGCGGAGACTATGGCTACACCTTC.

This clone has a single count. The CDR3 here is CASSPGRGRLYTEAFF. The CDR3 nucleotides read TGTGCCAGCAGCCCAGGGAGGGGGCGATTGTACACTGAAGCTTTCTTT. The chain is built from TRBV11-2 and TRBJ1-1; 7 bases agree with TRBD1. J lost 3 bases, V lost 5 bases, and 12 bases had no gene match. CDR1 and CDR2 (germline): SGHAT, FQNNGV. The CDR3 spans 16 residues.

The CDR3 DNA sequence: TGTGCCAGCAGCCGATCGGGGGGACAGGGGGATGAAAAACTGTTTTTT. Its protein is CASSRSGGQGDEKLFF. The chain uses TRBV7-9 and TRBJ1-4, with TRBD1 matching 11 bases. V trimming: 5 bases; J trimming: 6 bases; junction bases outside the gene matches: 8. The CDR3 length is 16 residues. The V gene's germline CDR1 is SEHNR and CDR2 FQNEAQ (reference sequence).

The J gene is TRBJ1-1, the V gene TRBV30; 7 positions agree with TRBD1. The germline CDR1 and CDR2 sequences are GTSNPN and SVGIG (reference sequence). The CDR3 is made up of 13 amino acids. V shed 3 bases and J 1 base; nucleotides not matched to a gene: 2. The CDR3: CAWRTGTNTEAFF. Written as DNA, the CDR3 is TGTGCCTGGAGGACAGGGACGAACACTGAAGCTTTCTTT.

The chain carries TRBV18 and TRBJ1-1; weak D call: TRBD1 (5 bases). CDR1 and CDR2 from the germline V gene are KGHSH and LQKENI. The CDR3 covers 18 residues. Trimming took 2 bases from V and 0 from J, leaving 19 bases between them. The CDR3 loop is CASSPWGLQGTMNTEAFF. In nucleotides, the CDR3 is TGTGCCAGCTCACCATGGGGCCTGCAGGGCACCATGAACACTGAAGCTTTCTTT.

The chain joins TRBV5-1 to TRBJ1-3; D is unclear. This CDR3 has 13 amino acids. The V and J ends lost 4 bases and 1 base respectively, with 6 bases between them. Germline V gene lookup returns CDR1 SGHRS and CDR2 YFSETQ. CDR3 coding DNA: TGCGCCAGCAGCCCAGGATCTGGAAACACCATATATTTT. Its translation: CASSPGSGNTIYF. Full variable domain (rest looked up from reference TRBV5-1 and TRBJ1-3): KAGVTQTPRYLIKTRGQQVTLSCSPISGHRSVSWYQQTPGQGLQFLFEYFSETQRNKGNFPGRFSGRQFSNSRSEMNVSTLELGDSALYLCASSPGSGNTIYFGEGSWLTVV.

The rearrangement links TRBV9 to TRBJ2-1, with 11 bases lining up with TRBD2. This CDR3 is 15 amino acids long. J lost 4 bases, V lost 4 bases, and 4 bases had no gene match. Germline CDR1 reads SGDLS; CDR2 reads YYNGEE. The CDR3: CASSSGLAEYNEQFF. CDR3 bases: TGTGCCAGCAGCTCGGGACTAGCGGAATACAATGAGCAGTTCTTC.

V usage is TRBV6-1 and J usage is TRBJ2-1; D is undetermined. The V gene lost 3 bases and the J gene lost 4 bases, with 10 bases spanning the gap. This CDR3 is built from 14 residues. Per germline, CDR1 MNHNS and CDR2 SASEGT. This chain's CDR3 is CASSDLQQYNEQFF. Here the CDR3 DNA reads TGTGCCAGCAGTGACCTACAACAATACAATGAGCAGTTCTTC.

V is TRBV10-3 and J is TRBJ2-2; TRBD2 agrees at 9 bases. J lost 0 bases, V lost 10 bases, and 9 bases had no gene match. The V gene's germline CDR1 is ENHRY and CDR2 SYGVKD. The CDR3 spans 16 residues. CDR3 sequence reads: CATGHSGRTNTGELFF. In DNA, the CDR3 is TGTGCCACCGGACATAGCGGGAGAACGAACACCGGGGAGCTGTTTTTT.

The chain employs TRBV10-1 and TRBJ2-1; TRBD2 agrees at 8 bases. Per germline, CDR1 WNHNN and CDR2 SYGVQD (reference sequence). V lost 0 bases to trimming and J lost 9 bases; unmatched junction nucleotides: 4. The CDR3 is 14 residues long. The CDR3 here is CASSESGTRSEQFF. The CDR3 nucleotides read TGCGCCAGCAGTGAGTCTGGGACTAGGAGTGAGCAGTTCTTC.

The chain uses TRBV11-2 and TRBJ2-4; D ambiguous. This CDR3 is built from 13 residues. V was trimmed by 5 bases and J by 0 bases, leaving 5 bases between them. CDR1 SGHAT and CDR2 FQNNGV come from the germline V gene. The CDR3 loop is CASSAGAKNIQYF. The CDR3 bases are TGTGCCAGCAGCGCAGGAGCCAAAAACATTCAGTACTTC.

The rearrangement links TRBV11-3 to TRBJ2-1, with D perhaps matching TRBD2 (5 bases). Germline V gene sequence: CDR1 SGHNT, CDR2 YENEEA. Trimming left V 2 bases short and J 7 bases short, with 12 bases between. CDR3 length: 14 amino acids. CDR3 in DNA: TGTGCCAGCAGCTTATTCTCCGGAGGAAATGAGCAGTTCTTC. Protein product: CASSLFSGGNEQFF. The full variable domain, with the rest looked up from reference TRBV11-3 and TRBJ2-1, is EAGVVQSPRYKIIEKKQPVAFWCNPISGHNTLYWYLQNLGQGPELLIRYENEEAVDDSQLPKDRFSAERLKGVDSTLKIQPAELGDSAVYLCASSLFSGGNEQFFGPGTRLTVL.

V and J are TRBV7-9 and TRBJ1-5; D is uncertain. The germline V and J ends were trimmed by 5 bases and 3 bases, with 5 bases remaining between them. This CDR3 is built from 12 residues. Germline V gene lookup returns CDR1 SEHNR and CDR2 FQNEAQ (reference sequence). The CDR3 sequence is CASSGTNQPQHF. The CDR3 bases are TGTGCCAGCAGCGGAACCAATCAGCCCCAGCATTTT.

A note on this clone: The sample carries other DNA sequences with the same CDR3. The J gene is TRBJ2-5, the V gene TRBV9; D is possibly TRBD1 (5 bases). The length of the CDR3 is 14 residues. Germline CDR1 is SGDLS and CDR2 is YYNGEE. V shed 2 bases and J shed 0 bases, with 8 bases lying between them. The CDR3 here is CASSVGHHQETQYF. As DNA, the CDR3 is TGTGCCAGCAGCGTCGGACACCACCAAGAGACCCAGTACTTC.

V is TRBV5-1 and J is TRBJ2-1, with 10 bases that match TRBD2. V lost 1 base, J lost 6 bases, and 16 bases stayed unmatched. Germline-derived CDR1 and CDR2 are SGHRS and YFSETQ. CDR3 length: 19 amino acids. The CDR3 bases are TGCGCCAGCAGCTTGACAGGCCCGGCGGGAATAGCGGGAGGCAATGAGCAGTTCTTC. Protein product: CASSLTGPAGIAGGNEQFF.

This clone turned up a few times. The gene calls are TRBV6-1 and TRBJ1-2; 7 nucleotides agree with TRBD1. Trimming removed 3 bases from V and 8 bases from J; junction bases left unmatched: 3. Per germline, CDR1 MNHNS and CDR2 SASEGT. The CDR3 runs to 12 residues. The CDR3 protein is CASSDIQGGYTF. As DNA, the CDR3 is TGTGCCAGCAGTGACATACAGGGGGGCTACACCTTC.

V gene TRBV7-2 combines with J gene TRBJ2-5; possibly TRBD2 for D (6 bases). The V gene lost 2 bases and the J gene lost 2 bases, with 12 bases spanning the gap. This CDR3 contains 15 residues. Germline values: CDR1 SGHTA, CDR2 FQGNSA. The CDR3 spells CASSLFLSGQETQYF. The CDR3 DNA reads as TGTGCCAGCAGCTTATTTCTTAGCGGTCAAGAGACCCAGTACTTC.

The gene calls are TRBV11-3 and TRBJ2-3; D unresolved. Germline lookup yields CDR1 SGHNT and CDR2 YENEEA. The CDR3 is 14 residues long. V shed 0 bases and J shed 4 bases, with 8 bases lying between them. The CDR3 sequence: CASSLEAGSDTQYF. The DNA for the CDR3 is TGTGCCAGCAGCTTAGAGGCAGGTTCAGATACGCAGTATTTT.

This chain uses TRBV7-9 with TRBJ2-3; a weak D match, TRBD2 (7 bases). Between the trimmed V and J ends, which lost 2 bases and 3 bases, there was a span of 12 bases. Per the germline V gene, CDR1 is SEHNR and CDR2 is FQNEAQ (reference sequence). This CDR3 region has 15 residues. Written as DNA, the CDR3 is TGTGCCAGCAGCTTACTGGCGGGGGCGACAGATACGCAGTATTTT. Its protein product is CASSLLAGATDTQYF.